A single sample is the source of the 8 T cell receptor beta chains below, sequenced in a study of Ad26.COV2.S vaccination and SARS-CoV-2 variants. Using immunoSEQ multiplex PCR, the repertoire was profiled, and TCRdb retains in-frame clones only, with some absent. Seen here are under 150,000 clones, 86% observed once, and the top ten hold 5%. This material consisted of peripheral blood, taken after recovery from COVID-19. Source of these receptors: a human donor who had recovered from COVID-19.

This rearrangement joins TRBV28 to TRBJ1-2; TRBD1 matches 10 bases. The CDR3 contains 17 residues. Germline V gene sequence: CDR1 MDHEN, CDR2 SYDVKM. Losses at the gene ends were 3 bases for V and 4 bases for J; bases not matched to a gene: 11. The CDR3 bases are TGTGCCAGCAGTTTGCCCAGGGACAGGGGCGGGAGCTATGGCTACACCTTC. Residues: CASSLPRDRGGSYGYTF.

As concerns this clone: At one boundary the junction diverges from the germline segment, which might be a read error. This chain connects TRBV7-7 to TRBJ2-2; 8 bases agree with TRBD1. Germline-derived CDR1 and CDR2 are SSHAT and FNYEAQ (reference sequence). The CDR3 is 16 amino acids. The CDR3 region has the DNA TGTGCTAGCAGCTTAGGGGCAGGGGGCAACACCGGGGAGCTGTTTTTT. Its protein product is CASSLGAGGNTGELFF.

This rearrangement joins TRBV18 to TRBJ1-3; D perhaps matches TRBD1 (5 bases). Germline CDR1 and CDR2: KGHSH and LQKENI. V shed 3 bases and J shed 2 bases, with 8 bases lying between them. CDR3 length: 14 amino acids. DNA for the CDR3: TGTGCCAGCTCACCCCAGGGTGCTGGAAACACCATATATTTT. Translated, it gives CASSPQGAGNTIYF.

The chain links TRBV6-6 to TRBJ1-2, with D hard to call. Trimming stripped 6 bases from V and 11 bases from J, with 10 bases between. Germline CDR1 reads MNHNY; CDR2 reads SVGAGI (reference sequence). This CDR3 region has 10 residues. The CDR3 loop reads CASRLVLYTF. The CDR3 nucleotides read TGTGCCAGCAGGCTCGTGTTATACACCTTC.

J is TRBJ1-4 and V is TRBV12-3 or TRBV12-4, with 9 positions matching TRBD1. CDR3 length: 13 residues. J was trimmed by 6 bases and V by 6 bases; bases with no gene match: 2. DNA for the CDR3: TGTGCCAGCAGGGGACAGGGTGATGAAAAACTGTTTTTT. Translation: CASRGQGDEKLFF.

The rearrangement joins TRBV19 to TRBJ2-2, with TRBD2 matching 7 bases. In germline, CDR1 is LNHDA, CDR2 SQIVND (reference sequence). The CDR3 length is 13 residues. V shed 7 bases, J shed 4 bases, and the junction held 3 bases outside the gene matches. CDR3 nucleotides: TGTGCCAGTACTTGGGAGGGCACCGGGGAGCTGTTTTTT. Residues: CASTWEGTGELFF.

This clone was found once. The chain combines TRBV24-1 with TRBJ2-5; 8 nucleotides align to TRBD2. The CDR3 totals 14 residues. Per the germline V gene, CDR1 is KGHDR and CDR2 is SFDVKD. V was pared by 4 bases and J by 1 base, with 1 base of the junction left unmatched. The CDR3 protein is CATSEAGAQETQYF. In nucleotides, the CDR3 is TGTGCCACCAGTGAAGCGGGGGCCCAAGAGACCCAGTACTTC.

This clone was observed once. This rearrangement joins TRBV5-4 to TRBJ2-5, with D possibly being TRBD2 (6 bases). The V gene's germline CDR1 is SGHNT and CDR2 YYREEE (reference sequence). Trimming pared 4 bases from V and 2 bases from J, leaving 12 bases between. The CDR3 contains 14 residues. The CDR3 nucleotides are TGTGCCAGCAGCGGCTCGGCGGGGCAAGAGACCCAGTACTTC. It specifies CASSGSAGQETQYF.